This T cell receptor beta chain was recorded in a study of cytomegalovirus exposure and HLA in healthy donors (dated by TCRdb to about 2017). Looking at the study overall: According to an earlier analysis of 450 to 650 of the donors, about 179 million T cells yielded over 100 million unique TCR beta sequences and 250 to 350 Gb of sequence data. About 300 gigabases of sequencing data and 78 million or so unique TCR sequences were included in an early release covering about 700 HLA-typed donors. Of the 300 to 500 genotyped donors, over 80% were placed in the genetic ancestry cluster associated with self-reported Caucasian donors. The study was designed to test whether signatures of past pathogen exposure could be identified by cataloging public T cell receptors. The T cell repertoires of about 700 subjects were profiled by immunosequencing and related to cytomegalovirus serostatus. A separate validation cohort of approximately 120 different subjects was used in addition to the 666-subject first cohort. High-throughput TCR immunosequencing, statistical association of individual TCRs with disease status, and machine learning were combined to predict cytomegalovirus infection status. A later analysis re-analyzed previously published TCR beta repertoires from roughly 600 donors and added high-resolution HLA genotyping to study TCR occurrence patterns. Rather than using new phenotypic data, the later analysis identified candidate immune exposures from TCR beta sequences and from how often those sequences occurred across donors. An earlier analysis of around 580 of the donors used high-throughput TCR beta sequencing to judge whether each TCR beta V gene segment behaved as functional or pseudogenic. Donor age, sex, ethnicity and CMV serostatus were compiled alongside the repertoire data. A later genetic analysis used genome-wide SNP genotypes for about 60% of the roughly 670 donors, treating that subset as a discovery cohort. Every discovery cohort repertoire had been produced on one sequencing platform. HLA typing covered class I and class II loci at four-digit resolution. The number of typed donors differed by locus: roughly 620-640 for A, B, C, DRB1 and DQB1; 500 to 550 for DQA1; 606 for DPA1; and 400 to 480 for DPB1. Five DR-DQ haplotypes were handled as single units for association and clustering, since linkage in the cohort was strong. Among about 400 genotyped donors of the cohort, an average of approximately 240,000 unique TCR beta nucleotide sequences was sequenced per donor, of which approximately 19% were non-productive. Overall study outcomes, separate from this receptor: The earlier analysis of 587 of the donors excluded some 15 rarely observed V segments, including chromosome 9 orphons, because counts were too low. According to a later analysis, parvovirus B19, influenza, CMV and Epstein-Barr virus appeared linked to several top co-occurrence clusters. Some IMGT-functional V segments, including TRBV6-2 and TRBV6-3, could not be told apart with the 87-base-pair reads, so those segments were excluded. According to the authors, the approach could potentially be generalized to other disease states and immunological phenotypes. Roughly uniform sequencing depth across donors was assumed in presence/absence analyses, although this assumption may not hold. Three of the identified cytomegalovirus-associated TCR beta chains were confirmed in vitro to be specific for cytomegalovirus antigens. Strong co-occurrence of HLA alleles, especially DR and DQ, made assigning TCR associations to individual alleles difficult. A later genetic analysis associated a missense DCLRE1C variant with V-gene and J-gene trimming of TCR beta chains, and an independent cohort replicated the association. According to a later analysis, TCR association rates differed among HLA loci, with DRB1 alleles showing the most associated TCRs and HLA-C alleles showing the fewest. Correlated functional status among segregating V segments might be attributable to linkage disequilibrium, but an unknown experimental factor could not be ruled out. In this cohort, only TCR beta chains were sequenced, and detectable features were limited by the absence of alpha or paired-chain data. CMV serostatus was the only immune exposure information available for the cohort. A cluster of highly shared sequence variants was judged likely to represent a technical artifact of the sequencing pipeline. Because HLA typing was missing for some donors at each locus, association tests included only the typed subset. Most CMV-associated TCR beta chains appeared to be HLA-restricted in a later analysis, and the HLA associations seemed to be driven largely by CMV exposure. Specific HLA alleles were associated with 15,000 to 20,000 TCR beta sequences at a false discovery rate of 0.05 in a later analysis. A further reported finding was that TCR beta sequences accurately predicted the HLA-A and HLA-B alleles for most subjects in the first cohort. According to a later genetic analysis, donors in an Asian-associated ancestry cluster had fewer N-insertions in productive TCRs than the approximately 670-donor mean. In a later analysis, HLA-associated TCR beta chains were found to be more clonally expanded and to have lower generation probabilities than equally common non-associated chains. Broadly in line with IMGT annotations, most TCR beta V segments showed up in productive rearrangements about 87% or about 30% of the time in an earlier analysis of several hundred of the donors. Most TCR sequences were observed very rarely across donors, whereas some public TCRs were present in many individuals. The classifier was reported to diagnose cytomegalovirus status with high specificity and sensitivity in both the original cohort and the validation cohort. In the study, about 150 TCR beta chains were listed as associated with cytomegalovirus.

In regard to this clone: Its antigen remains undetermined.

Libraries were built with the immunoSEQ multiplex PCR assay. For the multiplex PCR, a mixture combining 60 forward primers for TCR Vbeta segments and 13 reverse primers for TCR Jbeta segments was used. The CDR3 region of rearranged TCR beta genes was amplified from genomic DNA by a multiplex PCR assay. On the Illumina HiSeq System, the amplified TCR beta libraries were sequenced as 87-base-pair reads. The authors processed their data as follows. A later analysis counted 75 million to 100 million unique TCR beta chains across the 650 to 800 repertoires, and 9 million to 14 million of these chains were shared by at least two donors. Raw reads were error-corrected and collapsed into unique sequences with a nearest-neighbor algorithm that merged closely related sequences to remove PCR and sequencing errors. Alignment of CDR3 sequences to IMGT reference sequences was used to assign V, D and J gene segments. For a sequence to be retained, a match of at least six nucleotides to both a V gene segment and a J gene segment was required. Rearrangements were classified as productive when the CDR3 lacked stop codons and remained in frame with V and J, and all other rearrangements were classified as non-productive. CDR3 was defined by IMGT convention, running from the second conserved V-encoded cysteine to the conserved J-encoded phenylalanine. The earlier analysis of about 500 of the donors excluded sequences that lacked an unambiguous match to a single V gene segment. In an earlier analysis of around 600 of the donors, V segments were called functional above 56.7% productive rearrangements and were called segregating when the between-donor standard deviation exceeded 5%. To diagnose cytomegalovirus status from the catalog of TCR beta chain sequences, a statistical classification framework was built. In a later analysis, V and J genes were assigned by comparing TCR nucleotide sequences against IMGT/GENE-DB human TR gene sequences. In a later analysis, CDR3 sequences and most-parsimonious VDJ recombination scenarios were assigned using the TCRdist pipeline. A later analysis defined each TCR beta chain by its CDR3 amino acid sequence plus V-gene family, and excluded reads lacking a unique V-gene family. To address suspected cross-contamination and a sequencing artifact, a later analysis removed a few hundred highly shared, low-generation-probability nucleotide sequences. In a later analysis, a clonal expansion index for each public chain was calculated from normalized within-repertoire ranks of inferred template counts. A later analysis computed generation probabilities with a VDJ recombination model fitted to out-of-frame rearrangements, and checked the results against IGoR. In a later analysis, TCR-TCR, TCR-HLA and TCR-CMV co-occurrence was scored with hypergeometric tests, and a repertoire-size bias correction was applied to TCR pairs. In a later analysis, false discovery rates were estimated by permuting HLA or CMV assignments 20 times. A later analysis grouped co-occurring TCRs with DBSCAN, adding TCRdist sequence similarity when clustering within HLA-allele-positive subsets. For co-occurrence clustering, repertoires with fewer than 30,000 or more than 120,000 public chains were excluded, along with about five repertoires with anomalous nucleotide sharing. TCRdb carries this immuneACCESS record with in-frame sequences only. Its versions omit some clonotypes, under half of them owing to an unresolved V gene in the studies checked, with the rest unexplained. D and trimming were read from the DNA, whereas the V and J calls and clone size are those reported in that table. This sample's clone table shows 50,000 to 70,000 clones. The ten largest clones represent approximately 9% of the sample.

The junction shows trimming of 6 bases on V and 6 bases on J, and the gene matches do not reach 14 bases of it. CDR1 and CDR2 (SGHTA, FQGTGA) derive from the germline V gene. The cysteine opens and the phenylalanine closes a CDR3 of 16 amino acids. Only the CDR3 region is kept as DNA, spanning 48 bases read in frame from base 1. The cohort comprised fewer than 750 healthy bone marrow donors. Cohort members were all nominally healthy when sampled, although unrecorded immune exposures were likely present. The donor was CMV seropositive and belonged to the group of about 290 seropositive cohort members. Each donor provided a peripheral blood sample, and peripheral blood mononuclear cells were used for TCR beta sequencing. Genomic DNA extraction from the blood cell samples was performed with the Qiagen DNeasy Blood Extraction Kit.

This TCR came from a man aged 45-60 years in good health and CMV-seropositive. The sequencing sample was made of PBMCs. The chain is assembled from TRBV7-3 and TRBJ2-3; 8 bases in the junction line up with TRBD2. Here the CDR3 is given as CASSQGGSGAGDTQYF. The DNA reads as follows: TGTGCCAGCAGTCAAGGGGGTAGCGGGGCAGGCGATACGCAGTATTTT.